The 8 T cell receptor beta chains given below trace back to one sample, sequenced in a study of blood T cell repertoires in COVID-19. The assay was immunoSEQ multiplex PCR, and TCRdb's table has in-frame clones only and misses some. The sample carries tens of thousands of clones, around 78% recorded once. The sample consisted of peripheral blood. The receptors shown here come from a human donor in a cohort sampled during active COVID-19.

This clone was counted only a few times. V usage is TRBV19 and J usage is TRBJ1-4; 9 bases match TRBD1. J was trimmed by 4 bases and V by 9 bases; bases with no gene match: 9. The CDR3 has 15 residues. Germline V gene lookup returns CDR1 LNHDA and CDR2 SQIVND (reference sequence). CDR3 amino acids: CASITPGQGNEKLFF. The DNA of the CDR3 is TGTGCCAGCATCACGCCGGGACAGGGTAATGAAAAACTGTTTTTT.

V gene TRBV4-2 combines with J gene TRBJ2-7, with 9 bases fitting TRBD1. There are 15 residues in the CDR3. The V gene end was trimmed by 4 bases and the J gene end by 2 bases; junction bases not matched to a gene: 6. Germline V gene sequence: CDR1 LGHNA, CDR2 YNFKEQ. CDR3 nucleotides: TGTGCCAGCAGCCCTCATACAGGGGGCCCCTACGAGCAGTACTTC. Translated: CASSPHTGGPYEQYF.

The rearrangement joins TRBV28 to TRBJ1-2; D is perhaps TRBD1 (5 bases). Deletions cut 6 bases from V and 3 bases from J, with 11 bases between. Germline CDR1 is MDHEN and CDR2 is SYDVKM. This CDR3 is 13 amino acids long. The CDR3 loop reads CASSRTGYYGYTF. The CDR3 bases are TGTGCCAGCAGCCGTACAGGCTACTATGGCTACACCTTC.

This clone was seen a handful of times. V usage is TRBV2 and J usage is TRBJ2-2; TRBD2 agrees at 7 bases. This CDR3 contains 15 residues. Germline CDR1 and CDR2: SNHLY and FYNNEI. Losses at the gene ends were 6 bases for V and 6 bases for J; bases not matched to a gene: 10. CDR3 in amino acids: CASRVGGSSAGELFF. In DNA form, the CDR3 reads TGTGCCAGCAGGGTTGGCGGGAGCAGCGCCGGGGAGCTGTTTTTT.

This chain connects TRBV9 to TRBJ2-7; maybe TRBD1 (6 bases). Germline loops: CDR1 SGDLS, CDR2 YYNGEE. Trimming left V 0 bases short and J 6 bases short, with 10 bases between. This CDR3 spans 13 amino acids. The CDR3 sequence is CASSVATGTEQYF. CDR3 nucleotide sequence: TGTGCCAGCAGCGTAGCGACAGGCACCGAGCAGTACTTC.

CDR3 residues: CASSSLGLDTNSPLHF. For the CDR3, the DNA is TGCGCCAGCAGCTCATTGGGCCTCGACACTAATTCACCCCTCCACTTT. The genes are TRBV5-1 and TRBJ1-6; D is unresolved. V lost 3 bases and J lost 6, with 16 bases in between. CDR1 is SGHRS and CDR2 is YFSETQ in the germline V gene. This CDR3 contains 16 residues.

The CDR3 nucleotides read TGTGCCAGCTCACCGGCTAGCGGGAGTTACGAGCAGTACTTC. It translates to CASSPASGSYEQYF. This chain uses TRBV18 with TRBJ2-7; the match to TRBD2 covers 10 bases. V lost 3 bases and J lost 4; bases outside the gene matches: 3. Germline V gene data show CDR1 as KGHSH and CDR2 as LQKENI. This CDR3 spans 14 amino acids. Full variable domain (missing parts from reference TRBV18 and TRBJ2-7): NAGVMQNPRHLVRRRGQEARLRCSPMKGHSHVYWYRQLPEEGLKFMVYLQKENIIDESGMPKERFSAEFPKEGPSILRIQQVVRGDSAAYFCASSPASGSYEQYFGPGTRLTVT.

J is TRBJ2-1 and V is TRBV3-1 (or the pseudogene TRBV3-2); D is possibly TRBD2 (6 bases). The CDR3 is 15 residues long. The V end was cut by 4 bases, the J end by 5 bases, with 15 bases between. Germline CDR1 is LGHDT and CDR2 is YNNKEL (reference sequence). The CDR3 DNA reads TGTGCCAGCAGCCCCCGGGTAGCGGCTAACAATGAGCAGTTCTTC. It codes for CASSPRVAANNEQFF.